This entry lists 3 T cell receptor beta chains sequenced from one sample in a study of CD8+ T cells in alopecia areata. Extracted RNA was reverse transcribed, and the resulting cDNA served as sequencing template. Only in-frame clones appear in the TCRdb table, and some are missing; sequencing was by immunoSEQ multiplex PCR. Recorded here are more than 1,400 clones, none singletons. The source material was lesional skin. These receptors were obtained from a C3H/HeJ mouse with alopecia areata. The mouse line has the MHC haplotype H2-k.

This clone has at least ten counts. The gene symbols are mouse symbols. Here the CDR3 reads CASSDGTGGGQNTLYF. CDR3 DNA, as far as it was read: TGTGCCAGCAGTGATGGGACAGGGGGCGGTCAAAAC. The chain uses TRBV13-1 and TRBJ2-4, with 11 bases fitting TRBD1. The CDR3 is cut off 4 residues early in the read; its end comes from the germline J gene. V gave up 0 bases and J gave up 1 base; unmatched junction bases: 1. From germline, CDR1 is NSHNY and CDR2 SYGAGN. The CDR3 covers 16 residues.

This clone was counted ten times or more. Gene names and germline refer to mouse. The CDR3 extends 4 residues past the end of the read, so its final part is completed from the germline J gene. The rearrangement links TRBV13-3 to TRBJ2-2; D is uncertain. Germline V gene data show CDR1 as NNHDY and CDR2 as SYVADS. Trimming cost V 1 base and J 1 base, with 5 bases left between them. This CDR3 is 14 amino acids long. CDR3 in amino acids: CASSDRQNTGQLYF. CDR3 DNA (partial): TGTGCCAGCAGTGATCGACAAAACACCGGG.

This clone was found many times. Gene names and germline refer to mouse. The sequenced fragment ends 4 residues before the CDR3 boundary, so the rest is inferred from the germline J gene. This chain links TRBV14 with TRBJ2-1, with 12 bases identical to TRBD2. Germline CDR1 and CDR2: SGHDT and FRDEAV. V dropped 4 bases and J dropped 6; count of bases not matched to a gene: 2. The CDR3 is 14 residues long. Partial CDR3 DNA: TGTGCCAGCAGTCCGGGACTGGGGGGTGCT. Residues: CASSPGLGGA. The whole CDR3 protein reads CASSPGLGGAEQFF.